This T cell receptor (beta chain) was profiled in a study of blood T cell repertoires in COVID-19. TCRdb's copy holds only in-frame clones and misses some; the assay was immunoSEQ multiplex PCR. Here the sample spans over 90,000 clones, roughly 87% being singletons. V lost 2 bases, J lost 4 bases, and 6 bases stayed unmatched. Germline V gene lookup returns CDR1 MNHEY and CDR2 SMNVEV (reference sequence). The CDR3 has 16 amino acids. The clonotype was recovered from a human donor in a cohort sampled during active COVID-19. V gene TRBV27 combines with J gene TRBJ2-3, with 10 bases identical to TRBD1. The source material was peripheral blood. The CDR3 here is CASSLIVGTGADTQYF. The CDR3 nucleotides read TGTGCCAGCAGTTTAATCGTTGGGACAGGGGCAGATACGCAGTATTTT.